This T cell receptor (beta chain) was profiled in a study of cytomegalovirus exposure and HLA in healthy donors. The study ran its PCR with 60 Vbeta and 13 Jbeta primers. Method: immunoSEQ multiplex PCR; TCRdb's copy keeps in-frame clones and lacks some. Of some 200,000 clones in the sample, 70% to 80% were seen once. The clonotype comes from a woman in her thirties in good health and CMV-seropositive. Sequenced input: PBMCs.

As DNA, the CDR3 is TGTGCCAGCTCACTGGGACAGTTGATTAACTATGGCTACACCTTC. Translated, it gives CASSLGQLINYGYTF. This chain connects TRBV18 to TRBJ1-2; 7 nucleotides match TRBD1. The V segment lost 4 bases and the J segment 1 base; nucleotides outside the gene matches: 6. Germline CDR1 reads KGHSH; CDR2 reads LQKENI. This CDR3 has 15 residues. Variable domain in full (rest from reference TRBV18 and TRBJ1-2): NAGVMQNPRHLVRRRGQEARLRCSPMKGHSHVYWYRQLPEEGLKFMVYLQKENIIDESGMPKERFSAEFPKEGPSILRIQQVVRGDSAAYFCASSLGQLINYGYTFGSGTRLTVV.